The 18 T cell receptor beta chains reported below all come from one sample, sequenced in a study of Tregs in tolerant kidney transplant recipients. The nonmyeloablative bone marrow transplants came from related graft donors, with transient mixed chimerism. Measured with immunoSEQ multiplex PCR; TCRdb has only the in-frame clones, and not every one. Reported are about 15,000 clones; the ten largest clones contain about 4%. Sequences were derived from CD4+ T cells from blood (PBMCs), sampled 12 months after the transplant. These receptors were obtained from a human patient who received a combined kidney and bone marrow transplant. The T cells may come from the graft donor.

The sequenced part of the CDR3 DNA is TGTGCCAGCAGTGGTCAACCCCCGAGGACCGGGGAG. As protein: CASSGQPPRTGE. The entire CDR3 protein reads CASSGQPPRTGELFF. The V call is TRBV2, the J call TRBJ2-2, with D uncertain. With the read ending 3 residues before the CDR3 end, the germline J gene is used to fill in that end. V lost 4 bases, J lost 5 bases, and 14 bases lay in between. Germline CDR1 and CDR2: SNHLY and FYNNEI. The CDR3 is 15 amino acids.

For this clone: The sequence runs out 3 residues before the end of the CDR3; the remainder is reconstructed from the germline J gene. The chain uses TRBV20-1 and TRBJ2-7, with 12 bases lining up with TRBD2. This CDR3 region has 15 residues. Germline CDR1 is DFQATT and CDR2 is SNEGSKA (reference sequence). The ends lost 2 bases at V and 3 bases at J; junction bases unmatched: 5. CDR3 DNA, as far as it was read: TGCAGTGCTAGACTAGCGGGAGGGCCATACTACGAG. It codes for CSARLAGGPYYE. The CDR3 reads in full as CSARLAGGPYYEQYF.

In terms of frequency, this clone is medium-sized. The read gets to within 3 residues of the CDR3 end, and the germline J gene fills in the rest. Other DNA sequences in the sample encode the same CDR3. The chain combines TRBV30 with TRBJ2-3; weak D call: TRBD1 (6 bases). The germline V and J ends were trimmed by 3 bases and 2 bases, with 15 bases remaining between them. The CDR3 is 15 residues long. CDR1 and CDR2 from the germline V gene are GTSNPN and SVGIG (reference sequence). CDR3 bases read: TGTGCCTGGAGCCTTGGGGGCGGGTCCACAGATACG. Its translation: CAWSLGGGSTDT. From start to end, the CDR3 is CAWSLGGGSTDTQYF.

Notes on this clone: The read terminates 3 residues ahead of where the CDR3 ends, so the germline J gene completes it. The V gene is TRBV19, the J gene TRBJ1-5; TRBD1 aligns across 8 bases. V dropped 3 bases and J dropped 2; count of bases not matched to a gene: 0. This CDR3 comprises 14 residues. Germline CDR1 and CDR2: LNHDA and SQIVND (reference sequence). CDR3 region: CASSMGQGNQPQHF. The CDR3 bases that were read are TGTGCCAGTAGTATGGGACAGGGCAATCAGCCC. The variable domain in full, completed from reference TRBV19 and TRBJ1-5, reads DGGITQSPKYLFRKEGQNVTLSCEQNLNHDAMYWYRQDPGQGLRLIYYSQIVNDFQKGDIAEGYSVSREKKESFPLTVTSAQKNPTAFYLCASSMGQGNQPQHFGDGTRLSIL.

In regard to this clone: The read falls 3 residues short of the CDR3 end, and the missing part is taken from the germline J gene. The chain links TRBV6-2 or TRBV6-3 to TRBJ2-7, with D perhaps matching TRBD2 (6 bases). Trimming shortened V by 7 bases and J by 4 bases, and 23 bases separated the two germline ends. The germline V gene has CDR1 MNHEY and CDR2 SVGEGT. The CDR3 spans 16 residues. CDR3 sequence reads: CASKKRGTGTPYEQYF. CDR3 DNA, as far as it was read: TGTGCCAGCAAAAAACGTGGGACTGGAACACCTTACGAG.

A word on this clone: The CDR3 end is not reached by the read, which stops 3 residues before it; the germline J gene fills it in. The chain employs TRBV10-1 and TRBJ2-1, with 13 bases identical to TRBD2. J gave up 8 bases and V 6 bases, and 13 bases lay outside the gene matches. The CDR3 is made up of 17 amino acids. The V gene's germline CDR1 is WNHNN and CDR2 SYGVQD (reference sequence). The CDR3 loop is CASSPLLTSGRADEQFF. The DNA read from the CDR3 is TGCGCCAGCAGCCCCTTACTTACTAGCGGGAGGGCCGATGAG.

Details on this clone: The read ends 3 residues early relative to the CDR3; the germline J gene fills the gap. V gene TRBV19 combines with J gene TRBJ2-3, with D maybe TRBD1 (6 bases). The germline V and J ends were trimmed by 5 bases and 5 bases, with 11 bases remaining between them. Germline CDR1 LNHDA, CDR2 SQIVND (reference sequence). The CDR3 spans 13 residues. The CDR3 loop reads CASSVRGLDTQYF. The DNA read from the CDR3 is TGTGCCAGTAGTGTCAGGGGCTTAGATACG.

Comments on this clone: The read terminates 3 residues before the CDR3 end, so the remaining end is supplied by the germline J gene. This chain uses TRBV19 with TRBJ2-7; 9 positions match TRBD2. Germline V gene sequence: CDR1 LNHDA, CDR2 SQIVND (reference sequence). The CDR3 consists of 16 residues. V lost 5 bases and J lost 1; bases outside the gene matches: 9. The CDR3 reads CASSARVAGESYEQYF. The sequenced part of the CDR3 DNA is TGTGCCAGTAGTGCCCGGGTAGCGGGAGAGTCCTACGAG.

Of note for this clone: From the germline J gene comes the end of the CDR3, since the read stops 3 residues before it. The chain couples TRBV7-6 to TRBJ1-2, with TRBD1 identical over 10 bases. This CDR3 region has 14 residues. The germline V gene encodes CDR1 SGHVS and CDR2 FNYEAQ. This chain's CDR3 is CASSLGRDRGGYTF. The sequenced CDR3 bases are TGTGCCAGCAGCTTAGGACGGGACAGGGGCGGC. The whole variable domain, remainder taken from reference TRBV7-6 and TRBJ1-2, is GAGVSQSPRYKVTKRGQDVALRCDPISGHVSLYWYRQALGQGPEFLTYFNYEAQQDKSGLPNDRFSAERPEGSISTLTIQRTEQRDSAMYRCASSLGRDRGGYTFGSGTRLTVV.

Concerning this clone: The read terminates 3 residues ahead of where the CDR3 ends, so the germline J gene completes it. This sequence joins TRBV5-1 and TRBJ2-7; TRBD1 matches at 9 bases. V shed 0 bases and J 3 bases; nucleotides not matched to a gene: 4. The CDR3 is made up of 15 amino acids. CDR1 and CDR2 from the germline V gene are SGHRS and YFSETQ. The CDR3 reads CASSLESGQGYEQYF. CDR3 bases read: TGCGCCAGCAGCTTGGAGTCGGGACAGGGCTACGAG.

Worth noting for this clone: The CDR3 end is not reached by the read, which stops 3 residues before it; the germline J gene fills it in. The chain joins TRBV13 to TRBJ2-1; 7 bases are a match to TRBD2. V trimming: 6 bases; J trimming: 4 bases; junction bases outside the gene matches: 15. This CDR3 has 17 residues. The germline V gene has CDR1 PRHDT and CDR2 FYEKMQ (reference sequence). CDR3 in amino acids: CASSYLKAGNVYNEQFF. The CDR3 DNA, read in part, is TGTGCCAGCAGTTACCTAAAAGCGGGGAATGTTTACAATGAG.

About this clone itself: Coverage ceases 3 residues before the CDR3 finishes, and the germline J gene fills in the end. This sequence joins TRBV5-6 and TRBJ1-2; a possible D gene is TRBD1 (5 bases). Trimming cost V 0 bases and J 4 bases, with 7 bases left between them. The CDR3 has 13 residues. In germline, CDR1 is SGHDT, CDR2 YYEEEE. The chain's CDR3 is CASSLGGGYGYTF. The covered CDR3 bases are TGTGCCAGCAGCTTGGGGGGGGGCTATGGC.

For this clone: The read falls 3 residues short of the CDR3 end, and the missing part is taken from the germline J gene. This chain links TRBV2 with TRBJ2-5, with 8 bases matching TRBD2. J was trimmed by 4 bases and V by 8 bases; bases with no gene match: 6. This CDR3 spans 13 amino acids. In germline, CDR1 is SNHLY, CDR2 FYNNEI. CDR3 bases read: TGTGCCAGCCGTCCTAGCGGGTCAGAGACC. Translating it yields CASRPSGSET. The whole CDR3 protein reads CASRPSGSETQYF.

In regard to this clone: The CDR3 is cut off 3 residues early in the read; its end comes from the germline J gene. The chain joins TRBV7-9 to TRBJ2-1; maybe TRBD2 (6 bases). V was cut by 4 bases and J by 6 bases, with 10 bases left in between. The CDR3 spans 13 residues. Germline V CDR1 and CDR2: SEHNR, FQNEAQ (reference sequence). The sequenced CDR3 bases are TGTGCCAGCAGCTACCGGGACTCCAATGAG. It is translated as CASSYRDSNE. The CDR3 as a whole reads CASSYRDSNEQFF.

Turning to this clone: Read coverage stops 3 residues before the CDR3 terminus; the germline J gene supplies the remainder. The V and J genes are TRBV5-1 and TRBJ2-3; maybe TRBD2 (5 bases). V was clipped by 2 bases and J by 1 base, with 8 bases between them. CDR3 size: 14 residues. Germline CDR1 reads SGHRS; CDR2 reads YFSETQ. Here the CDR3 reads CASSFEGRTDTQYF. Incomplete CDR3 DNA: TGCGCCAGCAGCTTCGAGGGCCGCACAGATACG.

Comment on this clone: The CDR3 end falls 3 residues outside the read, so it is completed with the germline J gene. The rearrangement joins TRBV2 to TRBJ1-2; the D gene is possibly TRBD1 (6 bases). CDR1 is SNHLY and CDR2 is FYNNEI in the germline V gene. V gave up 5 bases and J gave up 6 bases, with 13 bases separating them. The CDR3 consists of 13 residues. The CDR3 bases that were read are TGTGCCAGCAGTTTGCAGGGGTCTGATGGC. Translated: CASSLQGSDG. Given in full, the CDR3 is CASSLQGSDGYTF.

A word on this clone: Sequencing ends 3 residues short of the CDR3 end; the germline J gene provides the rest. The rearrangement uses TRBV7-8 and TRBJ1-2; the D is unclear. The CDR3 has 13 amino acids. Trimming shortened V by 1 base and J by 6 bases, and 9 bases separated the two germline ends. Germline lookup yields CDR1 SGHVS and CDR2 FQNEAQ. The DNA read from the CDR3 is TGTGCCAGCAGCTTAGTACGTACAGATGGC. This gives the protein CASSLVRTDG. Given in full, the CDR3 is CASSLVRTDGYTF.

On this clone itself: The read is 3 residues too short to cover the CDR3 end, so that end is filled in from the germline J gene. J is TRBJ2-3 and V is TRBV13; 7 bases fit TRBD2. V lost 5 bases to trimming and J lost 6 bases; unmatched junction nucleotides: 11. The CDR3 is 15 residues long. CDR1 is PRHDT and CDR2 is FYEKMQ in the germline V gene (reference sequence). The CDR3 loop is CASSAGLEGWDTQYF. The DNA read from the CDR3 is TGTGCCAGCAGCGCAGGACTAGAGGGGTGGGATACG.